Shown below are 14 T cell receptor beta chains from a single sample sequenced in a study of cytomegalovirus exposure and HLA in healthy donors. The primer mix had 60 Vbeta and 13 Jbeta primers. Method: immunoSEQ multiplex PCR; TCRdb's copy keeps in-frame clones and lacks some. Of roughly 230,000 clones listed, around four fifths are singletons. Sequencing was performed on PBMCs. Receptors were obtained from a boy aged 5-17 years in good health and CMV-seronegative.

This chain uses TRBV5-1 with TRBJ1-2; 8 bases map to TRBD1. The CDR3 loop spans 14 amino acids. Germline values: CDR1 SGHRS, CDR2 YFSETQ. Germline trimming cut 5 bases from V and 4 bases from J; bases unmatched to any gene: 7. CDR3 sequence: CASRGQGASYGYTF. CDR3 bases: TGCGCCAGCAGAGGGCAGGGGGCCAGCTATGGCTACACCTTC.

The chain is built from TRBV19 and TRBJ1-1; D perhaps matches TRBD1 (6 bases). Germline V gene lookup returns CDR1 LNHDA and CDR2 SQIVND (reference sequence). This CDR3 has 15 residues. The V gene lost 4 bases and the J gene lost 1 base, with 13 bases spanning the gap. In DNA form, the CDR3 reads TGTGCCAGTAGTACTCTCCCGGGACAGAACACTGAAGCTTTCTTT. As protein: CASSTLPGQNTEAFF.

The chain joins TRBV5-4 to TRBJ2-1; 7 bases fit TRBD2. Germline V gene data show CDR1 as SGHNT and CDR2 as YYREEE (reference sequence). The V gene end was trimmed by 0 bases and the J gene end by 4 bases; junction bases not matched to a gene: 7. The CDR3 covers 16 residues. This CDR3 is CASSLAEWRGYNEQFF. CDR3 sequence (DNA): TGTGCCAGCAGCTTGGCCGAATGGCGGGGGTACAATGAGCAGTTCTTC.

The chain has TRBV19 and TRBJ2-7; 7 nucleotides align to TRBD1. V lost 6 bases and J lost 3; bases outside the gene matches: 8. The germline V gene has CDR1 LNHDA and CDR2 SQIVND (reference sequence). There are 14 residues in the CDR3. CDR3 amino acids: CASSVRQGRYEQYF. Here the CDR3 DNA reads TGTGCCAGTAGCGTACGACAGGGACGCTACGAGCAGTACTTC.

The chain uses TRBV27 and TRBJ1-5, with D perhaps matching TRBD1 (6 bases). With 8 bases removed from V and 3 bases from J, the gap between germline ends came to 20 bases. The CDR3 contains 16 residues. The germline V gene encodes CDR1 MNHEY and CDR2 SMNVEV (reference sequence). The CDR3 DNA follows: TGTGCCAGCCGGAAGAAAGGGGGAAGGCCCAATCAGCCCCAGCATTTT. The encoded protein is CASRKKGGRPNQPQHF.

Worth noting for this clone: Other nucleotide sequences from this sample produce the same CDR3. The rearrangement links TRBV6-5 to TRBJ1-1, with 7 bases aligning to TRBD1. Unmatched junction bases numbered 3, after V lost 6 bases and J lost 2 bases. This CDR3 comprises 13 residues. CDR1 and CDR2 from the germline V gene are MNHEY and SVGAGI. CDR3 in DNA: TGTGCCAGCAGCCGACAGGGAAACACTGAAGCTTTCTTT. It codes for CASSRQGNTEAFF.

The genes are TRBV18 and TRBJ1-3; 9 bases agree with TRBD1. J gave up 3 bases and V 5 bases, and 8 bases lay outside the gene matches. This CDR3 comprises 16 residues. CDR1 is KGHSH, CDR2 LQKENI, per germline. The CDR3 protein is CASSSWTGEDGNTIYF. As DNA, the CDR3 is TGTGCCAGCTCATCGTGGACAGGGGAAGATGGAAACACCATATATTTT.

The chain combines TRBV5-1 with TRBJ1-1; D unresolved. There are 14 residues in the CDR3. Germline V CDR1 and CDR2: SGHRS, YFSETQ. Trimming removed 2 bases at V and 0 bases at J, with 8 bases between. The CDR3 reads CASSFAQMNTEAFF. CDR3 sequence (DNA): TGCGCCAGCAGCTTCGCCCAGATGAACACTGAAGCTTTCTTT.

The chain has TRBV6-5 and TRBJ1-2, with 8 bases that match TRBD1. J was trimmed by 5 bases and V by 2 bases; bases with no gene match: 7. Germline V gives CDR1 MNHEY, CDR2 SVGAGI. The CDR3 has 15 residues. CDR3 in DNA: TGTGCCAGCAGTTACCAAGGGACAGGCTATTATGGCTACACCTTC. It translates to CASSYQGTGYYGYTF.

J is TRBJ2-7 and V is TRBV30, with 8 bases identical to TRBD2. Germline trimming cut 3 bases from V and 0 bases from J; bases unmatched to any gene: 1. Germline V gene data show CDR1 as GTSNPN and CDR2 as SVGIG (reference sequence). This CDR3 has 13 residues. The chain's CDR3 is CAWSGGGSYEQYF. CDR3 DNA: TGTGCCTGGAGCGGGGGGGGCTCCTACGAGCAGTACTTC.

This clone was seen once. The chain carries TRBV7-9 and TRBJ1-4, with D possibly being TRBD1 (6 bases). This CDR3 region has 14 residues. Germline lookup yields CDR1 SEHNR and CDR2 FQNEAQ (reference sequence). Trimming cost V 5 bases and J 8 bases, with 15 bases left between them. CDR3 amino acids: CASSHSGVVEKLFF. In DNA, the CDR3 is TGTGCCAGCAGCCACTCAGGGGTTGTGGAAAAACTGTTTTTT. The full variable domain, its missing parts supplied by reference TRBV7-9 and TRBJ1-4, is DTGVSQNPRHKITKRGQNVTFRCDPISEHNRLYWYRQTLGQGPEFLTYFQNEAQLEKSRLLSDRFSAERPKGSFSTLEIQRTEQGDSAMYLCASSHSGVVEKLFFGSGTQLSVL.

The count of this clone is one. The rearrangement uses TRBV5-1 and TRBJ2-7; D possibly corresponds to TRBD1 (6 bases). This CDR3 has 14 amino acids. Trimming stripped 3 bases from V and 2 bases from J, with 12 bases between. Per germline, CDR1 SGHRS and CDR2 YFSETQ. The CDR3 reads CASSWAGETYEQYF. CDR3 sequence (DNA): TGCGCCAGCAGCTGGGCAGGGGAGACCTACGAGCAGTACTTC.

This clone was detected a few times. This sequence joins TRBV4-1 and TRBJ2-1; D not resolved. Germline CDR1 MGHRA, CDR2 YSYEKL. The V gene lost 0 bases and the J gene lost 0 bases, with 9 bases spanning the gap. The CDR3 sequence is 16 residues long. Here the CDR3 reads CASSQDPLSSYNEQFF. In nucleotides, the CDR3 is TGCGCCAGCAGCCAAGATCCCCTAAGCTCCTACAATGAGCAGTTCTTC.

The chain joins TRBV20-1 to TRBJ1-2; weak D call: TRBD1 (5 bases). Germline lookup yields CDR1 DFQATT and CDR2 SNEGSKA (reference sequence). This CDR3 has 11 amino acids. Trimming took off 3 bases at V and 7 bases at J, with 9 bases between the two ends. Here the CDR3 reads CSARLGGGYTF. The CDR3, as DNA: TGCAGTGCTAGGCTGGGGGGTGGCTACACCTTC.